These 31 T cell receptor beta chains were sequenced from one sample in a study of graft-versus-host responses after intestinal transplantation. Generated by immunoSEQ multiplex PCR, the TCRdb table keeps only in-frame clones and is missing some. This sample has under 85,000 clones, with approximately 93% found just once. Their antigens are not known. Here the sequenced sample was unstimulated CD8+ T cells sorted from spleen or lymph node cells, taken before intestinal transplant. These receptors originate from a human donor who received an intestinal transplant.

V is TRBV2 and J is TRBJ2-2; D is possibly TRBD2 (5 bases). Trimming shortened V by 7 bases and J by 3 bases, and 9 bases separated the two germline ends. From germline, CDR1 is SNHLY and CDR2 FYNNEI. This CDR3 is built from 13 residues. The DNA of the CDR3 is TGTGCCAGCATGACTACTGACACCGGGGAGCTGTTTTTT. It codes for CASMTTDTGELFF.

The V gene is TRBV19, the J gene TRBJ1-2, with 7 bases aligning to TRBD1. The CDR3 has 16 residues. Germline V CDR1 and CDR2: LNHDA, SQIVND (reference sequence). After removal of 4 bases from V and 2 bases from J, the junction contained 10 bases not matched to a gene. CDR3 residues: CASSKNRDSWNYGYTF. DNA for the CDR3: TGTGCCAGTAGTAAAAACCGGGACAGCTGGAACTATGGCTACACCTTC.

This sequence joins TRBV9 and TRBJ2-3; D unclear. Germline values: CDR1 SGDLS, CDR2 YYNGEE. This CDR3 comprises 16 residues. V shed 0 bases and J shed 3 bases, with 14 bases lying between them. The CDR3 region is CASSVEVEKPTDTQYF. DNA for the CDR3: TGTGCCAGCAGCGTAGAGGTCGAAAAACCGACAGATACGCAGTATTTT.

Only one count was recorded for this clone. The chain carries TRBV18 and TRBJ1-2; possible D gene TRBD1, 5 bases. Trimming took 3 bases from V and 12 from J, leaving 14 bases between them. The CDR3 is 12 residues long. Germline loops: CDR1 KGHSH, CDR2 LQKENI. This CDR3 is CASSPRTGVHTF. The CDR3 nucleotides read TGTGCCAGCTCACCTCGGACGGGGGTTCACACCTTC.

The gene calls are TRBV5-1 and TRBJ1-3, with a possible D match to TRBD1 (6 bases). V gave up 0 bases and J gave up 0 bases, with 10 bases separating them. Germline V gives CDR1 SGHRS, CDR2 YFSETQ. The CDR3 spans 16 residues. The CDR3, as DNA: TGCGCCAGCAGCTTGGATGGGACATCCTCTGGAAACACCATATATTTT. This translates into CASSLDGTSSGNTIYF.

V and J are TRBV2 and TRBJ2-1; D perhaps matches TRBD2 (5 bases). Trimming pared 8 bases from V and 4 bases from J, leaving 15 bases between. CDR3 length equals 14 residues. Germline V lookup: CDR1 SNHLY, CDR2 FYNNEI. CDR3 sequence reads: CASVSVTTYNEQFF. CDR3 DNA: TGTGCCAGCGTAAGTGTGACTACTTACAATGAGCAGTTCTTC. The full variable domain, rest sourced from reference TRBV2 and TRBJ2-1, is EPEVTQTPSHQVTQMGQEVILRCVPISNHLYFYWYRQILGQKVEFLVSFYNNEISEKSEIFDDQFSVERPDGSNFTLKIRSTKLEDSAMYFCASVSVTTYNEQFFGPGTRLTVL.

The rearrangement links TRBV7-9 to TRBJ2-7; TRBD1 agrees at 7 bases. The CDR3 runs to 13 residues. Germline trimming cut 4 bases from V and 4 bases from J; bases unmatched to any gene: 4. Per the germline V gene, CDR1 is SEHNR and CDR2 is FQNEAQ (reference sequence). The CDR3: CASSSPGGYEQYF. For the CDR3, the DNA is TGTGCCAGCAGCTCCCCAGGGGGATACGAGCAGTACTTC.

V is TRBV19 and J is TRBJ1-1; D possibly corresponds to TRBD1 (5 bases). Germline assignment: CDR1 LNHDA and CDR2 SQIVND (reference sequence). V lost 4 bases, J lost 1 base, and 7 bases lay in between. This CDR3 comprises 13 residues. The CDR3 bases are TGTGCCAGTAGTAATCAGGGGAACACTGAAGCTTTCTTT. Its translation: CASSNQGNTEAFF.

The genes are TRBV19 and TRBJ2-5; the match to TRBD2 covers 9 bases. V was pared by 2 bases and J by 11 bases, with 3 bases of the junction left unmatched. In germline, CDR1 is LNHDA, CDR2 SQIVND (reference sequence). The CDR3 sequence is 12 residues long. The CDR3: CASSISSGEQYF. The CDR3 DNA follows: TGTGCCAGTAGTATATCTAGCGGGGAGCAGTACTTC.

J is TRBJ2-3 and V is TRBV27, with D unclear. The ends were cut back, 2 bases at V and 1 base at J, with 16 bases in the middle. The CDR3 consists of 17 residues. Germline V lookup: CDR1 MNHEY, CDR2 SMNVEV (reference sequence). The CDR3 region has the DNA TGTGCCAGCAGTTTACGAGTGACGTCCCAGGGCACAGATACGCAGTATTTT. As protein: CASSLRVTSQGTDTQYF.

The chain recombines TRBV27 with TRBJ2-7; TRBD1 agrees at 7 bases. The V and J ends lost 6 bases and 2 bases, in that order; junction bases with no gene match: 10. Germline V gene sequence: CDR1 MNHEY, CDR2 SMNVEV (reference sequence). The CDR3 is made up of 15 amino acids. The chain's CDR3 is CASRGSADRAYEQYF. For the CDR3, the DNA is TGTGCCAGCAGAGGTTCGGCTGACAGGGCCTACGAGCAGTACTTC.

This rearrangement joins TRBV7-2 to TRBJ2-3; D may be TRBD2 (7 bases). The CDR3 loop spans 18 amino acids. The V end lost 0 bases, the J end lost 5 bases, and 21 bases lay between the germline ends. Germline CDR1 SGHTA, CDR2 FQGNSA. CDR3: CASSLARYLGGRQDTQYF. CDR3 nucleotides: TGTGCCAGCAGCTTAGCGCGGTACTTGGGGGGGCGGCAAGATACGCAGTATTTT.

This chain links TRBV7-8 with TRBJ1-1; D unresolved. Per germline, CDR1 SGHVS and CDR2 FQNEAQ. This CDR3 has 13 residues. V lost 11 bases and J 2 bases, leaving 15 bases between the germline ends. DNA of the CDR3: TGTGCCCTTGGGATGGATCCTAACACTGAAGCTTTCTTT. Translating it yields CALGMDPNTEAFF.

The CDR3 region has the DNA TGTGCCACCAGCAGAGATTGGAACAGGGAAGAGGGGGAACTGTTTTTT. As protein: CATSRDWNREEGELFF. The chain employs TRBV15 and TRBJ1-4; D may be TRBD1 (6 bases). CDR3 length: 16 amino acids. Germline V gene data show CDR1 as LNHNV and CDR2 as YYDKDF (reference sequence). V was shortened by 0 bases and J by 12 bases, with 20 bases between the two germline ends.

The chain combines TRBV4-1 with TRBJ1-3; 8 nucleotides align to TRBD1. The V and J ends lost 2 bases and 6 bases, in that order; junction bases with no gene match: 6. In germline, CDR1 is MGHRA, CDR2 YSYEKL. This CDR3 region has 15 residues. The CDR3 region is CASSQPRGPENTIYF. CDR3 in DNA: TGCGCCAGCAGCCAACCCAGGGGGCCAGAAAACACCATATATTTT.

The gene calls are TRBV7-9 and TRBJ2-1; 9 positions agree with TRBD2. The germline CDR1 and CDR2 sequences are SEHNR and FQNEAQ (reference sequence). The CDR3 extends over 15 amino acids. CDR3 in amino acids: CATTAGGLYKDEQFF. Here the CDR3 DNA reads TGTGCTACGACGGCGGGAGGGCTATATAAGGATGAGCAGTTCTTC.

This chain connects TRBV6-1 to TRBJ1-2; a weak D match, TRBD1 (6 bases). V lost 7 bases and J 6 bases, leaving 9 bases between the germline ends. Germline V lookup: CDR1 MNHNS, CDR2 SASEGT. CDR3 length: 11 amino acids. CDR3 DNA: TGTGCCAGCACAGGGGTCCATGGCTACACCTTC. Residues: CASTGVHGYTF.

The chain couples TRBV19 to TRBJ2-7; D unclear. Germline CDR1 LNHDA, CDR2 SQIVND (reference sequence). V shed 4 bases and J shed 0 bases, with 28 bases lying between them. This CDR3 spans 20 amino acids. CDR3 DNA sequence: TGTGCCAGTAGTACCTCCCACTGGGCTTTAGTCGTACGCGGCTCCTACGAGCAGTACTTC. Translation gives CASSTSHWALVVRGSYEQYF.

This chain uses TRBV6-5 with TRBJ2-2; the D is unclear. This CDR3 has 13 residues. CDR1 and CDR2 from the germline V gene are MNHEY and SVGAGI. Trimming removed 6 bases from V and 0 bases from J, with 5 bases in between. The CDR3 loop is CASRTPNTGELFF. CDR3 bases: TGTGCCAGCAGGACTCCGAACACCGGGGAGCTGTTTTTT.

The chain has TRBV6-1 and TRBJ2-1, with D tentatively TRBD2 (5 bases). This CDR3 is 15 amino acids long. Trimming stripped 6 bases from V and 2 bases from J, with 14 bases between. Germline V CDR1 and CDR2: MNHNS, SASEGT. CDR3 nucleotides: TGTGCCAGCAGGGTCATGAGGGTGACCTACAATGAGCAGTTCTTC. Protein: CASRVMRVTYNEQFF.

CDR3 protein: CASARREWAYNEQFF. For the CDR3, the DNA is TGTGCCAGTGCTAGGCGGGAGTGGGCCTACAATGAGCAGTTCTTC. V and J are TRBV19 and TRBJ2-1; TRBD2 matches 7 bases. This CDR3 is 15 amino acids long. Germline V gene lookup returns CDR1 LNHDA and CDR2 SQIVND (reference sequence). Trimming took 8 bases from V and 2 from J; bases not matched to a gene: 9.

The V gene is TRBV6-6, the J gene TRBJ2-7; 7 positions agree with TRBD1. V trimming: 5 bases; J trimming: 4 bases; junction bases outside the gene matches: 5. Germline lookup yields CDR1 MNHNY and CDR2 SVGAGI (reference sequence). This CDR3 is built from 13 residues. The CDR3 DNA is TGTGCCAGCAGTATAGGGGGCGCGTACGAGCAGTACTTC. This encodes CASSIGGAYEQYF.

This clone was counted a single time. This sequence joins TRBV27 and TRBJ2-7; TRBD2 matches 7 bases. The CDR3 length is 13 residues. In germline, CDR1 is MNHEY, CDR2 SMNVEV (reference sequence). V dropped 3 bases and J dropped 2; count of bases not matched to a gene: 1. The CDR3 coding sequence is TGTGCCAGCAGTTTTACTAGCGCCTACGAGCAGTACTTC. Encoded protein: CASSFTSAYEQYF.

This chain uses TRBV6-6 with TRBJ1-5, with D possibly matching TRBD1 (5 bases). CDR1 is MNHNY, CDR2 SVGAGI, per germline (reference sequence). V lost 7 bases and J lost 2, with 18 bases in between. The CDR3 runs 16 residues. The CDR3 spells CASTLGGGVGNQPQHF. As DNA, the CDR3 is TGTGCCAGCACCCTCGGTGGGGGGGTGGGCAATCAGCCCCAGCATTTT.

DNA for the CDR3: TGTGCCAGCAGTGAACTACAGGGCGGGAGCTCCTACGAGCAGTACTTC. Translation gives CASSELQGGSSYEQYF. V usage is TRBV27 and J usage is TRBJ2-5, with a tentative D call TRBD2 (7 bases). Matching the DNA end better, TRBJ2-7 makes the J call doubtful. CDR3 length equals 16 residues. Germline CDR1 MNHEY, CDR2 SMNVEV (reference sequence).

The gene calls are TRBV5-1 and TRBJ2-7, with no clear D. This CDR3 spans 16 amino acids. V was clipped by 0 bases and J by 0 bases, with 13 bases between them. CDR1 is SGHRS, CDR2 YFSETQ, per germline. The CDR3 reads CASSLGTALASYEQYF. CDR3 nucleotide sequence: TGCGCCAGCAGCTTGGGTACAGCACTCGCCTCCTACGAGCAGTACTTC.

V usage is TRBV6-5 and J usage is TRBJ2-1, with TRBD2 matching 10 bases. The V segment lost 5 bases and the J segment 15 bases; nucleotides outside the gene matches: 7. This CDR3 region has 12 residues. Germline-derived CDR1 and CDR2 are MNHEY and SVGAGI. The CDR3 coding sequence is TGTGCCAGCAGTGATCCGGGACTAGCGCCGTTCTTC. It yields the protein CASSDPGLAPFF.

The rearrangement uses TRBV15 and TRBJ2-7, with 10 bases that match TRBD2. This CDR3 comprises 16 residues. Germline V CDR1 and CDR2: LNHNV, YYDKDF (reference sequence). V shed 6 bases and J 3 bases; nucleotides not matched to a gene: 11. The CDR3 loop reads CATSPWGASGSYEQYF. The CDR3 DNA reads as TGTGCCACCAGTCCTTGGGGGGCTAGCGGGAGCTACGAGCAGTACTTC.

The chain links TRBV2 to TRBJ1-2; unclear D gene. The germline gives CDR1 SNHLY, CDR2 FYNNEI. Trimming left V 4 bases short and J 7 bases short, with 7 bases between. The CDR3 sequence is 11 residues long. DNA of the CDR3: TGTGCCAGCAGTGGGGTCCTTGGCTACACCTTC. Protein sequence: CASSGVLGYTF.

CDR3 region: CASSLGLAGGLDEQYF. The CDR3, as DNA: TGTGCCAGCAGCTTAGGACTAGCGGGAGGGCTGGACGAGCAGTACTTC. This chain joins TRBV7-6 and TRBJ2-7; 14 bases are a match to TRBD2. The CDR3 has 16 amino acids. Germline CDR1 and CDR2: SGHVS and FNYEAQ. Germline trimming cut 1 base from V and 5 bases from J; bases unmatched to any gene: 4.

The chain couples TRBV27 to TRBJ2-3; D possibly corresponds to TRBD2 (5 bases). Trimming stripped 6 bases from V and 2 bases from J, with 12 bases between. Looked up from germline, CDR1 is MNHEY and CDR2 is SMNVEV (reference sequence). The CDR3 spans 14 residues. The CDR3 DNA reads as TGTGCCAGCAGCGGGATTAAGTACACAGATACGCAGTATTTT. This codes for CASSGIKYTDTQYF.